This T cell receptor (beta chain) was observed in a study of blood T cell repertoires in COVID-19. Germline values: CDR1 SGHRS, CDR2 YFSETQ. The junction had 5 bases not matched to a gene; V was cut back by 5 bases and J by 3 bases. The CDR3 loop spans 14 amino acids. This clone was picked up one time. Measured with immunoSEQ multiplex PCR; TCRdb has only the in-frame clones, and not every one. The table shows around 140,000 clones, with about 87% occurring only once. This sequence was found in a human donor in a cohort sampled during active COVID-19. The chain couples TRBV5-1 to TRBJ1-1; 9 bases line up with TRBD1. The specimen was peripheral blood. The CDR3 nucleotides are TGCGCCAGCAGACCGGACAGGGGTGACACTGAAGCTTTCTTT. It codes for CASRPDRGDTEAFF.